Listed here are 23 T cell receptor beta chains from one sample, sequenced in a study of blood T cells in healthy people across ages. A J-beta primer mix and a sample-barcoded 5' primer were used in a second PCR of roughly 6 to 12 cycles. TCRdb independently ran MiXCR on the 5' RACE reads; one entry per CDR3 protein. This sample has fewer than 900,000 distinct CDR3 sequences; 35% to 40% occur once, and the top ten carry 10% to 15%. Specimen: blood. Receptors originate from a man younger than 35 in good health.

CDR3 in DNA: TGCAGTGCTAGAGGGCTAGCGGGGGGGCCAGATACGCAGTATTTT. Translation gives CSARGLAGGPDTQYF. The genes are TRBV20-1 and TRBJ2-3; 12 bases line up with TRBD2. V shed 1 base and J 4 bases; nucleotides not matched to a gene: 3. The length of the CDR3 is 15 residues. Per the germline V gene, CDR1 is DFQATT and CDR2 is SNEGSKA (reference sequence).

The rearrangement joins TRBV20-1 to TRBJ2-1; 10 bases line up with TRBD1. The CDR3 extends over 15 amino acids. The germline V gene encodes CDR1 DFQATT and CDR2 SNEGSKA (reference sequence). V shed 5 bases and J 9 bases; nucleotides not matched to a gene: 13. CDR3 loop: CSAPVGQGSFGEQFF. As DNA, the CDR3 is TGCAGTGCTCCGGTGGGACAGGGGAGTTTCGGTGAGCAGTTCTTC.

This clonotype was recorded at least ten times. This chain joins TRBV5-1 and TRBJ1-6; TRBD1 agrees at 10 bases. Trimming removed 2 bases from V and 7 bases from J; junction bases left unmatched: 6. The CDR3 contains 16 residues. The germline gives CDR1 SGHRS, CDR2 YFSETQ. CDR3 sequence: CASSFGTDRGNSPLHF. The DNA of the CDR3 is TGCGCCAGCAGCTTCGGGACGGACAGGGGGAATTCACCCCTCCACTTT.

The chain has TRBV24-1 and TRBJ2-1; D might be TRBD1 (6 bases). Trimming took off 3 bases at V and 8 bases at J, with 13 bases between the two ends. The CDR3 is 14 amino acids. Germline CDR1 is KGHDR and CDR2 is SFDVKD. The CDR3 spells CATSDPDSRDEQFF. For the CDR3, the DNA is TGTGCCACCAGTGATCCGGACAGTCGGGATGAGCAGTTCTTC.

This clonotype was seen more than once but under ten times. V and J are TRBV10-3 and TRBJ2-7, with D tentatively TRBD1 or TRBD2 (7 bases each). CDR3 size: 13 residues. Germline lookup yields CDR1 ENHRY and CDR2 SYGVKD. V lost 6 bases and J lost 2, with 11 bases in between. CDR3 bases: TGTGCCATCAGGCCAGGGGGGGCCTACGAGCAGTACTTC. Protein: CAIRPGGAYEQYF.

The V gene is TRBV30, the J gene TRBJ1-2; D is unresolved. The germline V and J ends were trimmed by 5 bases and 4 bases, with 17 bases remaining between them. The CDR3 covers 14 residues. Germline lookup yields CDR1 GTSNPN and CDR2 SVGIG (reference sequence). In DNA, the CDR3 is TGTGCCTGGGCAGACCTATCTGGGATCTATGGCTACACCTTC. Encoded protein: CAWADLSGIYGYTF.

This clonotype was observed a few times. This chain links TRBV28 with TRBJ1-5, with a tentative D call TRBD1 (5 bases). V dropped 6 bases and J dropped 5 bases, with 20 bases sitting between them. The CDR3 has 16 residues. The germline V gene has CDR1 MDHEN and CDR2 SYDVKM. The CDR3 DNA is TGTGCCAGCAGCAGTAGAGGCGGGGCACAATATCAGCCCCAGCATTTT. Translated: CASSSRGGAQYQPQHF.

The table lists this clonotype with a few counts. The gene calls are TRBV9 and TRBJ2-1; 16 bases are a match to TRBD2. Trimming at V came to 4 bases and at J to 2 bases, leaving 9 bases not matched to a gene. CDR1 is SGDLS, CDR2 YYNGEE, per germline. The CDR3 loop spans 19 amino acids. CDR3 in DNA: TGTGCCAGCAGCCCTTCCGGGACTAGCGGGGGGGGCGCCTACAATGAGCAGTTCTTC. This gives the protein CASSPSGTSGGGAYNEQFF.

This clonotype showed up just a few times. The chain links TRBV20-1 to TRBJ2-5; D is uncertain. The CDR3 extends over 11 amino acids. The V gene lost 4 bases and the J gene lost 11 bases, with 14 bases spanning the gap. Germline V gives CDR1 DFQATT, CDR2 SNEGSKA (reference sequence). The CDR3 loop is CSAKEYNEQYF. CDR3 nucleotides: TGCAGTGCTAAAGAGTACAATGAGCAGTACTTC.

This clonotype has more than one count but fewer than ten. V gene TRBV7-3 combines with J gene TRBJ2-3, with D possibly called TRBD1 or TRBD2 (5 bases each). Germline CDR1 is SGHTA and CDR2 is FQGTGA. The CDR3 has 13 amino acids. V shed 5 bases and J shed 6 bases, with 12 bases lying between them. CDR3 in DNA: TGTGCCAGCAGCCCATGGGGGTCCGATACGCAGTATTTT. It translates to CASSPWGSDTQYF.

This clonotype appeared a few times. This sequence joins TRBV11-2 and TRBJ2-3; 7 bases align to TRBD2. Germline CDR1 and CDR2: SGHAT and FQNNGV. The V segment lost 3 bases and the J segment 5 bases; nucleotides outside the gene matches: 8. This CDR3 is built from 15 residues. CDR3 sequence (DNA): TGTGCCAGCAGCTTGGGCGGGGGAGAAGGAGATACGCAGTATTTT. Translation: CASSLGGGEGDTQYF.

The chain carries TRBV27 and TRBJ1-1; D remains unclear. The V end lost 3 bases, the J end lost 6 bases, and 14 bases lay between the germline ends. The CDR3 is 14 residues long. Per the germline V gene, CDR1 is MNHEY and CDR2 is SMNVEV (reference sequence). CDR3: CASSFGSPNSEAFF. In DNA form, the CDR3 reads TGTGCCAGCAGTTTTGGCAGTCCAAACTCTGAAGCTTTCTTT.

V usage is TRBV7-2 and J usage is TRBJ2-7; perhaps D is TRBD1 or TRBD2 (5 bases each). The CDR3 totals 12 residues. Trimming removed 3 bases from V and 9 bases from J, with 12 bases in between. CDR1 SGHTA and CDR2 FQGNSA come from the germline V gene. As DNA, the CDR3 is TGTGCCAGCAGCTTCCAAAGTGGGGGGCAGTACTTC. Translating it yields CASSFQSGGQYF.

CDR3 loop: CASSYAIAQGYTEAFF. In nucleotides, the CDR3 is TGTGCCAGCAGTTACGCAATAGCTCAGGGGTACACTGAAGCTTTCTTT. This rearrangement joins TRBV6-5 to TRBJ1-1; a weak D match, TRBD1 (6 bases). V lost 2 bases to trimming and J lost 3 bases, with 16 bases between them. Germline loops: CDR1 MNHEY, CDR2 SVGAGI. This CDR3 comprises 16 residues.

Notes on this clonotype: Compared with germline, one end of the junction differs, possibly owing to a read error. This chain connects TRBV4-3 to TRBJ1-2, with 8 bases that match TRBD1. The CDR3 is 17 amino acids. The germline CDR1 and CDR2 sequences are LGHNA and YSLEER. CDR3 sequence (DNA): TGCGCCGGCAGCCAAGGGGCTGGGGTGGACAGGGCGGATGGCTACACCTTC. It is translated as CAGSQGAGVDRADGYTF.

V is TRBV7-9 and J is TRBJ2-7; D might be TRBD1 or TRBD2, each matching 6 bases. Germline CDR1 and CDR2: SEHNR and FQNEAQ (reference sequence). V was clipped by 1 base and J by 7 bases, with 14 bases between them. This CDR3 has 14 amino acids. CDR3 in amino acids: CASSLGVGGGEQYF. In DNA form, the CDR3 reads TGTGCCAGCAGCTTAGGCGTGGGGGGCGGTGAGCAGTACTTC.

This clonotype was found a few times. The gene calls are TRBV18 and TRBJ2-7; D not certain. Trimming took 3 bases from V and 5 from J, leaving 14 bases between them. The CDR3 covers 14 residues. Germline V lookup: CDR1 KGHSH, CDR2 LQKENI. CDR3 nucleotide sequence: TGTGCCAGCTCACCCTCTGTAAGCCTCCACGAGCAGTACTTC. It translates to CASSPSVSLHEQYF.

V gene TRBV7-2 combines with J gene TRBJ2-1, with 7 bases identical to TRBD1. This CDR3 is built from 16 residues. Germline CDR1 reads SGHTA; CDR2 reads FQGNSA. The J segment lost 10 bases and the V segment lost 1 base, leaving 13 bases of the junction unmatched. The CDR3 region is CASSLGVRQGNVEQFF. The DNA of the CDR3 is TGTGCCAGCAGCTTAGGAGTGAGACAGGGTAATGTCGAGCAGTTCTTC.

For this clonotype: This may be a read error: a much more frequent sequence differs by one nucleotide. This chain uses TRBV9 with TRBJ2-4; TRBD2 matches at 9 bases. The end of the DNA aligns better with TRBJ2-5, so the J call may be wrong. The CDR3 length is 14 residues. Germline lookup yields CDR1 SGDLS and CDR2 YYNGEE. The DNA for the CDR3 is TGTGCCAGCACTGGGCGGGGGGGACAAGAGACCCAGTACTTC. It codes for CASTGRGGQETQYF.

This clonotype was observed many times. The chain recombines TRBV12-3 or TRBV12-4 with TRBJ1-1, with D possibly being TRBD1 (5 bases). The CDR3 spans 14 residues. Trimming left V 1 base short and J 1 base short, with 7 bases between. The CDR3 sequence: CASSLGGGNTEAFF. The CDR3 region has the DNA TGTGCCAGCAGTTTAGGGGGCGGGAACACTGAAGCTTTCTTT.

This clonotype was detected a few times. The chain recombines TRBV10-2 with TRBJ1-5; D is ambiguous. Trimming took 6 bases from V and 0 from J, leaving 6 bases between them. The germline V gene has CDR1 WSHSY and CDR2 SAAADI. CDR3 length: 13 amino acids. CDR3 DNA: TGCGCCAGCAGATTTGATAGCAATCAGCCCCAGCATTTT. Translating it yields CASRFDSNQPQHF.

The gene calls are TRBV20-1 and TRBJ2-7; D is uncertain. V was cut by 3 bases and J by 1 base, with 7 bases left in between. CDR1 and CDR2 from the germline V gene are DFQATT and SNEGSKA (reference sequence). The CDR3 contains 12 residues. The CDR3 here is CSARLDSYEQYF. CDR3 DNA: TGCAGTGCTAGGCTAGATTCCTACGAGCAGTACTTC.

This clonotype was counted between two and nine times. The rearrangement joins TRBV20-1 to TRBJ1-1; TRBD1 aligns across 7 bases. Unmatched junction bases numbered 6, after V lost 5 bases and J lost 0 bases. This CDR3 contains 14 residues. Looked up from germline, CDR1 is DFQATT and CDR2 is SNEGSKA (reference sequence). The CDR3 region is CSARDSVLNTEAFF. DNA of the CDR3: TGCAGTGCTCGGGACAGCGTGCTGAACACTGAAGCTTTCTTT.